The clone carrying this T cell receptor beta chain was seen repeatedly, ten times or more. Germline-derived CDR1 and CDR2 are SGHDT and YYEEEE. Trimming at V came to 4 bases and at J to 0 bases, leaving 4 bases not matched to a gene. The CDR3 runs 14 residues. This sample is drawn from a study of T cells in Graves' hyperthyroidism and ophthalmopathy. TCR beta CDR3 regions were amplified from RNA transcripts. The HTBI primer set was used in a first-round RT-PCR of the TCR CDR3. One entry per CDR3 protein results from TCRdb running MiXCR on the multiplex PCR reads. This sample has 270,000 or so distinct CDR3 sequences, with approximately 14% found just once.

The TCR originated in a woman between 45 and 60 years old with Graves' hyperthyroidism that later progressed to Graves' ophthalmopathy. The sample was blood. The rearrangement joins TRBV5-6 to TRBJ2-7; TRBD2 aligns across 7 bases. CDR3 amino acids: CASSIGRSSYEQYF. The DNA for the CDR3 is TGTGCCAGCAGCATCGGGAGGAGCTCCTACGAGCAGTACTTC.